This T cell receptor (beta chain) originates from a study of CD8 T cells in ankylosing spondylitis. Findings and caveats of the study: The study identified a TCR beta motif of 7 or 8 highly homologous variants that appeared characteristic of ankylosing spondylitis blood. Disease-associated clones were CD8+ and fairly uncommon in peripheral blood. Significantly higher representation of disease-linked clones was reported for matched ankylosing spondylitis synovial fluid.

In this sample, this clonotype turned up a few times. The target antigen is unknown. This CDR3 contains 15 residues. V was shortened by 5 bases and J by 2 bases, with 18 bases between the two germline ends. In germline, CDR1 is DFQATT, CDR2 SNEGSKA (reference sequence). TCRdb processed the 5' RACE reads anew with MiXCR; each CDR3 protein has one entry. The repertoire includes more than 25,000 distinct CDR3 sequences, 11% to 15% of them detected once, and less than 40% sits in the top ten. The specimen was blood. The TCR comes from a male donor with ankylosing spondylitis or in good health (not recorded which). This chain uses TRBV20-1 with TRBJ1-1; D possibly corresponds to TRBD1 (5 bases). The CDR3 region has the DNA TGCAGTGCTGGAGCAGAGAGGGGTTTTAACACTGAAGCTTTCTTT. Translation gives CSAGAERGFNTEAFF.